These 5 T cell receptor beta chains came from one sample sequenced in a study of multiple sclerosis patients with progressive multifocal leukoencephalopathy. Time point specified: before natalizumab initiation. Profiling relied on immunoSEQ multiplex PCR, and the TCRdb table lists in-frame clones only, not all of them. Of more than 30,000 clones listed, around 89% are singletons. The sample was PBMCs. The receptors shown here come from a human donor with multiple sclerosis.

The J gene is TRBJ2-7, the V gene TRBV28; no definite D call. Trimming cost V 2 bases and J 2 bases, with 13 bases left between them. CDR1 and CDR2 (germline): MDHEN, SYDVKM. The CDR3 has 15 residues. The CDR3 DNA is TGTGCCAGCAGTTTAACAGTGGGCAGTACCTACGAGCAGTACTTC. As protein: CASSLTVGSTYEQYF.

This chain joins TRBV5-1 and TRBJ2-3; possibly TRBD1 or TRBD2 for D (5 bases each). This CDR3 spans 15 amino acids. The germline V and J ends were trimmed by 0 bases and 4 bases, with 12 bases remaining between them. Germline V gene lookup returns CDR1 SGHRS and CDR2 YFSETQ. Here the CDR3 DNA reads TGCGCCAGCAGCTTGGCCGGGACCCTACCAGATACGCAGTATTTT. Its translation: CASSLAGTLPDTQYF. Supplemented by reference TRBV5-1 and TRBJ2-3, the full variable domain reads KAGVTQTPRYLIKTRGQQVTLSCSPISGHRSVSWYQQTPGQGLQFLFEYFSETQRNKGNFPGRFSGRQFSNSRSEMNVSTLELGDSALYLCASSLAGTLPDTQYFGPGTRLTVL.

The chain uses TRBV4-2 and TRBJ1-5, with 8 bases that match TRBD1. The V and J ends lost 1 base and 4 bases, in that order; junction bases with no gene match: 6. This CDR3 region has 16 residues. Germline CDR1 LGHNA, CDR2 YNFKEQ. The CDR3 sequence is CASSQATGEGNQPQHF. As DNA, the CDR3 is TGTGCCAGCAGCCAAGCGACAGGGGAAGGGAATCAGCCCCAGCATTTT.

The rearrangement links TRBV5-6 to TRBJ1-2, with D uncertain. The CDR3 has 16 amino acids. Germline assignment: CDR1 SGHDT and CDR2 YYEEEE. Deletions cut 0 bases from V and 0 bases from J, with 12 bases between. The CDR3 reads CASSLVNEGTNYGYTF. CDR3 DNA: TGTGCCAGCAGCTTGGTGAATGAGGGAACTAACTATGGCTACACCTTC. The complete variable domain, with remaining parts taken from reference TRBV5-6 and TRBJ1-2, reads DAGVTQSPTHLIKTRGQQVTLRCSPKSGHDTVSWYQQALGQGPQFIFQYYEEEERQRGNFPDRFSGHQFPNYSSELNVNALLLGDSALYLCASSLVNEGTNYGYTFGSGTRLTVV.

This chain links TRBV4-3 with TRBJ1-5, with D perhaps TRBD1 (6 bases). The CDR3 runs 15 residues. Germline V gene sequence: CDR1 LGHNA, CDR2 YSLEER. The V gene lost 4 bases and the J gene lost 0 bases, with 10 bases spanning the gap. This CDR3 reads CASSRTDSSNQPQHF. The CDR3 nucleotides read TGCGCCAGCAGCCGGACGGACAGTAGCAATCAGCCCCAGCATTTT.